This TCR beta chain was documented in a study of blood T cell repertoires in COVID-19. Study background: Both acute and convalescent COVID-19 samples were obtained from the United States, Italy and Spain. PBMCs, B-cell-depleted T cells, or T cells were the source of the cDNA or gDNA that made up the material.

The CDR3 contains 15 residues. The ends were cut back, 0 bases at V and 1 base at J, with 9 bases in the middle. Germline assignment: CDR1 MNHEY and CDR2 SVGEGT. In the authors' methods: Reference gene primer amplification yielded estimated nucleated cell counts. The method was immunoSEQ multiplex PCR; TCRdb's version includes in-frame clones alone and lacks a portion of them. The V and J calls and clone size are taken from that table; D and trimming were inferred from the DNA. The sample has roughly 64,000 clones; 80% to 90% are singletons. The chain joins TRBV6-2 or TRBV6-3 to TRBJ1-1; perhaps TRBD1 as D (5 bases). The TCR originated in a man aged 35 to 55 with acute or convalescent COVID-19. Sequencing input: peripheral blood. DNA of the CDR3: TGTGCCAGCAGTTACTCTCAGGGTCCGAACACTGAAGCTTTCTTT. This encodes CASSYSQGPNTEAFF.